This T cell receptor beta chain was captured in a study of blood T cell repertoires in COVID-19. Study-wide context: T cells, B-cell-depleted T cells, or PBMCs provided the cDNA or gDNA that served as material.

The table came from immunoSEQ multiplex PCR; TCRdb's copy has only in-frame clones and leaves some out. This sample yields around 100,000 clones, of which 60% to 80% are seen a single time; roughly 10% belongs to the top ten. CDR1 is SGHVS, CDR2 FNYEAQ, per germline. V lost 4 bases and J lost 5; bases outside the gene matches: 4. This CDR3 is 13 amino acids long. The chain links TRBV7-6 to TRBJ1-2, with 7 bases aligning to TRBD1. The sequence was collected from a man between 60 and 75 years old with active or convalescent COVID-19. What was sequenced was peripheral blood. The CDR3 region is CASSSKGAYGYTF. CDR3 coding DNA: TGTGCCAGCAGCTCGAAGGGGGCGTATGGCTACACCTTC.